The 10 T cell receptor beta chains given below trace back to one sample, sequenced in a study of cytomegalovirus exposure and HLA in healthy donors. The PCR used 60 Vbeta and 13 Jbeta primers. TCRdb's copy holds only in-frame clones and misses some; the assay was immunoSEQ multiplex PCR. In the table there are around 130,000 clones, approximately 74% of which are singletons. The specimen was PBMCs. The source is a middle-aged man in good health and CMV-seropositive.

J is TRBJ2-3 and V is TRBV1; the table calls TRBD2, which could not be checked here. TRBV1 represents a pseudogene. This CDR3 has 16 residues. Here the CDR3 DNA reads TGCACCAGCAGCCAAGAGAACTACGGGAGCGTAGATACGCAGTATTTT. Translating it yields CTSSQENYGSVDTQYF.

This chain links TRBV5-8 with TRBJ1-2, with TRBD1 as a possible D gene (6 bases). The germline gives CDR1 SGHTS, CDR2 YDEGEE. V was pared by 10 bases and J by 6 bases, with 19 bases between. This CDR3 has 13 amino acids. CDR3 amino acids: CALDRAGVHGYTF. In DNA form, the CDR3 reads TGTGCCTTAGATAGGGCAGGGGTTCATGGCTACACCTTC. The full variable domain, in which reference TRBV5-8 and TRBJ1-2 provide the parts outside the CDR3, is EAGVTQSPTHLIKTRGQQATLRCSPISGHTSVYWYQQALGLGLQFLLWYDEGEERNRGNFPPRFSGRQFPNYSSELNVNALELEDSALYLCALDRAGVHGYTFGSGTRLTVV.

This chain links TRBV28 with TRBJ2-5; TRBD1 matches at 8 bases. This CDR3 region has 14 residues. Trimming cost V 4 bases and J 7 bases; bases outside gene matches: 8. Germline assignment: CDR1 MDHEN and CDR2 SYDVKM. The CDR3 is CASSSTGGSGTQYF. The DNA of the CDR3 is TGTGCCAGCAGTTCAACAGGGGGTTCGGGGACCCAGTACTTC.

This clone was found a few times. The V and J genes are TRBV4-1 and TRBJ2-7, with 16 bases identical to TRBD2. Germline V gene sequence: CDR1 MGHRA, CDR2 YSYEKL. The CDR3 consists of 17 residues. The trim removed 7 bases at V and 0 bases at J, leaving 6 bases unmatched. CDR3 residues: CASTPGLAGGSSYEQYF. The CDR3, as DNA: TGCGCCAGCACCCCGGGACTAGCGGGGGGGAGCTCCTACGAGCAGTACTTC.

The rearrangement links TRBV28 to TRBJ1-4, with D possibly TRBD1 on 5 matching bases. The V end lost 5 bases, the J end lost 6 bases, and 16 bases lay between the germline ends. The CDR3 has 15 residues. Germline V gene data show CDR1 as MDHEN and CDR2 as SYDVKM. The CDR3: CASSLQGLTDEKLFF. The CDR3 region has the DNA TGTGCCAGCAGTCTCCAGGGCCTGACGGATGAAAAACTGTTTTTT.

This clone was counted between two and nine times. The chain uses TRBV6-5 and TRBJ1-1; D remains ambiguous. Germline CDR1 MNHEY, CDR2 SVGAGI. The CDR3 sequence is 15 residues long. Deletions cut 0 bases from V and 1 base from J, with 9 bases between. The CDR3 sequence: CASSYSGLQNTEAFF. CDR3 in DNA: TGTGCCAGCAGTTACTCGGGCCTCCAGAACACTGAAGCTTTCTTT.

A note on this clone: Other nucleotide sequences from this sample produce the same CDR3. The V and J genes are TRBV10-3 and TRBJ2-2, with 11 positions matching TRBD2. This CDR3 region has 15 residues. Looked up from germline, CDR1 is ENHRY and CDR2 is SYGVKD. The ends lost 3 bases at V and 3 bases at J; junction bases unmatched: 0. The DNA for the CDR3 is TGTGCCATCAGTGAACTAGCGGGGGACACCGGGGAGCTGTTTTTT. Protein product: CAISELAGDTGELFF.

The CDR3 region has the DNA TGTGCCAGCAGTTCTCCGGGACAGGGGCTTCGCGAGCAGTACTTC. This sequence encodes CASSSPGQGLREQYF. This chain links TRBV28 with TRBJ2-7; 10 bases align to TRBD1. Germline V lookup: CDR1 MDHEN, CDR2 SYDVKM. The trim removed 4 bases at V and 6 bases at J, leaving 9 bases unmatched. The CDR3 totals 15 residues.

This rearrangement joins TRBV5-1 to TRBJ1-1; D unclear. V lost 0 bases and J 5 bases, leaving 17 bases between the germline ends. CDR3 length: 16 residues. CDR1 SGHRS and CDR2 YFSETQ come from the germline V gene. CDR3 nucleotide sequence: TGCGCCAGCAGCTTGGCTTTGGGCTTCTCGGGGACTGAAGCTTTCTTT. This codes for CASSLALGFSGTEAFF.

This clone was observed a few times. The CDR3 region has the DNA TGTGCCAGTCTCGGGGGGAAATACGAGCAGTACTTC. Encoded protein: CASLGGKYEQYF. The chain has TRBV2 and TRBJ2-7, with TRBD2 matching 7 bases. This CDR3 is built from 12 residues. The junction had 6 bases not matched to a gene; V was cut back by 9 bases and J by 4 bases. The germline gives CDR1 SNHLY, CDR2 FYNNEI.